This T cell receptor beta chain comes out of a study of the immune and genomic landscape of osteosarcoma. The germline CDR1 and CDR2 sequences are MNHEY and SMNVEV (reference sequence). CDR3 length: 11 residues. V was shortened by 4 bases and J by 8 bases, with 5 bases between the two germline ends. Libraries were prepared by immunoSEQ multiplex PCR; TCRdb keeps only in-frame clonotypes and omits some of them. The sample consists of 450 to 550 clones, more than 65% of them appearing once. Poor-prognosis osteosarcoma patients supplied post-treatment primary, local recurrence and metastasis tumor specimens. This clone rates as hyperexpanded.

The sequenced material came from osteosarcoma tumor tissue from the lung. The TCR was taken from a human donor with osteosarcoma. This chain joins TRBV27 and TRBJ2-2; D ambiguous. In DNA, the CDR3 is TGTGCCAGCAGTTCGCTAGGGGAGCTGTTTTTT. Encoded protein: CASSSLGELFF.